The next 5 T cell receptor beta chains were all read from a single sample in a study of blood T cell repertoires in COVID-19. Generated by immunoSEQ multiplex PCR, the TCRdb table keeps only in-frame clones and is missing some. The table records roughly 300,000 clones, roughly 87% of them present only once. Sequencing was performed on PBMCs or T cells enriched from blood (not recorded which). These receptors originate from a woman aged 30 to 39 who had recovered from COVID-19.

This CDR3 reads CAWTMGAGYTDTQYF. The CDR3 DNA follows: TGTGCCTGGACCATGGGAGCGGGGTACACAGATACGCAGTATTTT. V and J are TRBV30 and TRBJ2-3; 7 bases agree with TRBD2. Germline V gene data show CDR1 as GTSNPN and CDR2 as SVGIG (reference sequence). The CDR3 totals 15 residues. With V trimmed by 4 bases and J by 2 bases, 9 bases remained unmatched.

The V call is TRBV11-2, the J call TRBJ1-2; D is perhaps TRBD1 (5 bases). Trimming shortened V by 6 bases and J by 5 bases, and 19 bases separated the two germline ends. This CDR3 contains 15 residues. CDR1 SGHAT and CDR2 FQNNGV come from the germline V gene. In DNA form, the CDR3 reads TGTGCCAGCAGTTTGGGGCTAGGGAGGGGTTATGGCTACACCTTC. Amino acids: CASSLGLGRGYGYTF.

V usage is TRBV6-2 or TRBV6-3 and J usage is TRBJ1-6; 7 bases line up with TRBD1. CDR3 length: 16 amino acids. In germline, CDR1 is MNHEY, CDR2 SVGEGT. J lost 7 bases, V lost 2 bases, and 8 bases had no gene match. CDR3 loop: CASSYAGQMMNSPLHF. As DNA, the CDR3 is TGTGCCAGCAGTTACGCGGGACAGATGATGAATTCACCCCTCCACTTT.

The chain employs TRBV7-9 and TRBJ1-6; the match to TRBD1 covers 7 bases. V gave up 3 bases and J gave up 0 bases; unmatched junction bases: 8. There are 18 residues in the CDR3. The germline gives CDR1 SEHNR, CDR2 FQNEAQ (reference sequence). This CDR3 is CASSFATGPSSYNSPLHF. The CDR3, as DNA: TGTGCCAGCAGCTTCGCGACAGGGCCGAGCTCCTATAATTCACCCCTCCACTTT.

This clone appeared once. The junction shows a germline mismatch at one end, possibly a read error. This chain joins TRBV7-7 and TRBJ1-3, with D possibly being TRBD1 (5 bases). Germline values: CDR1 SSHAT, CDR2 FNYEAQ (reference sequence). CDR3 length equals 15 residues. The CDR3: CASSPGQGPGNTIYF. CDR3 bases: TGTGCTAGCAGCCCAGGGCAGGGCCCTGGAAACACCATATATTTT.